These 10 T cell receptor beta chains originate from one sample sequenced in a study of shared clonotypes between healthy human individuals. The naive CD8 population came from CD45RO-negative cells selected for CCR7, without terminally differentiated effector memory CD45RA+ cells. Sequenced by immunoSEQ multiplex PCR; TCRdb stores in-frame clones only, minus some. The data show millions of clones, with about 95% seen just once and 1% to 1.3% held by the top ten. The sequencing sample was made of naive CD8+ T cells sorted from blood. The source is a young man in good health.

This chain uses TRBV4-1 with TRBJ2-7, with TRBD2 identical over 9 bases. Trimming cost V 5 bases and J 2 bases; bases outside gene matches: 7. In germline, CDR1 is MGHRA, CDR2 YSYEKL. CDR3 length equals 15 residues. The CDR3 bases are TGCGCCAGCAGCTCCCGGACTAGCGTGACCTACGAGCAGTACTTC. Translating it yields CASSSRTSVTYEQYF.

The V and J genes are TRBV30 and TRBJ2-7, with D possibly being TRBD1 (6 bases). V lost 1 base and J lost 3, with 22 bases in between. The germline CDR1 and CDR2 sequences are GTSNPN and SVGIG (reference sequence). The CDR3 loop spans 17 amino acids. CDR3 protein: CAWSGIAPTGQSYEQYF. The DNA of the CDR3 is TGTGCCTGGAGTGGAATCGCCCCAACGGGACAAAGCTACGAGCAGTACTTC.

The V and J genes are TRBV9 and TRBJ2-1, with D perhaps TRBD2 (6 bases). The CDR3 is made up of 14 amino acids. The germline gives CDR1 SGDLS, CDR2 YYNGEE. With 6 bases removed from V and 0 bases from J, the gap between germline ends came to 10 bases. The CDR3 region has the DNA TGTGCCAGCACCCTCGGGGGCTCCTACAATGAGCAGTTCTTC. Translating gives CASTLGGSYNEQFF.

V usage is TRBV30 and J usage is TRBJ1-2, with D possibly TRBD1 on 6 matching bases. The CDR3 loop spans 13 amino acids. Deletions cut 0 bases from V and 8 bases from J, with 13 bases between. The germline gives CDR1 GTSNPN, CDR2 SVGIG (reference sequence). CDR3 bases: TGTGCCTGGAGTGTGGGGGCACCGGAAGGCTACACCTTC. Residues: CAWSVGAPEGYTF. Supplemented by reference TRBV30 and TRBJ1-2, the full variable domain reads SQTIHQWPATLVQPVGSPLSLECTVEGTSNPNLYWYRQAAGRGLQLLFYSVGIGQISSEVPQNLSASRPQDRQFILSSKKLLLSDSGFYLCAWSVGAPEGYTFGSGTRLTVV.

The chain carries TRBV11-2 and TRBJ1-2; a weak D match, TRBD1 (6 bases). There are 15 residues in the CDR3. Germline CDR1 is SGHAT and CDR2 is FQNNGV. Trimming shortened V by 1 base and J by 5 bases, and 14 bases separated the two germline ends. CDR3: CASSLVGQGHYGYTF. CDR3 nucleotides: TGTGCCAGCAGCTTAGTTGGGCAGGGGCATTATGGCTACACCTTC.

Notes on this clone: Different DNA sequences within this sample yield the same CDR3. This chain's CDR3 is CASSLEGLNEKLFF. The DNA for the CDR3 is TGTGCCAGCAGTTTAGAGGGACTGAATGAAAAACTGTTTTTT. The chain carries TRBV27 and TRBJ1-4; a weak D match, TRBD1 (5 bases). Germline CDR1 and CDR2: MNHEY and SMNVEV (reference sequence). The length of the CDR3 is 14 residues. With 2 bases removed from V and 5 bases from J, the gap between germline ends came to 9 bases.

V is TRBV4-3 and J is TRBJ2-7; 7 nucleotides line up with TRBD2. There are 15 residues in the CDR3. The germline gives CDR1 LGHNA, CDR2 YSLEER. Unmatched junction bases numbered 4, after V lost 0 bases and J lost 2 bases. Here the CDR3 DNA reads TGCGCCAGCAGCCAAGAAGCGGGGAACGCCTACGAGCAGTACTTC. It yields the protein CASSQEAGNAYEQYF.

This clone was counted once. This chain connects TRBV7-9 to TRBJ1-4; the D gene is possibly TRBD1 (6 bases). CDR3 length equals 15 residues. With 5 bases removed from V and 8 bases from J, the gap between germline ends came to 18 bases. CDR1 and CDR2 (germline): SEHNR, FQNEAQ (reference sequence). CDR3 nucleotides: TGTGCCAGCAGCCAATACACAGGGTTGCGGGAAAAACTGTTTTTT. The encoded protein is CASSQYTGLREKLFF.

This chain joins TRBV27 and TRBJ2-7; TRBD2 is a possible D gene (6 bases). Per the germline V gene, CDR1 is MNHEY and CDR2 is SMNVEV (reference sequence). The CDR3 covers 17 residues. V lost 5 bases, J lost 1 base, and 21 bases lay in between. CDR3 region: CASSPPPFREVSYEQYF. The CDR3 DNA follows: TGTGCCAGCAGTCCCCCTCCCTTCAGGGAGGTATCCTACGAGCAGTACTTC.

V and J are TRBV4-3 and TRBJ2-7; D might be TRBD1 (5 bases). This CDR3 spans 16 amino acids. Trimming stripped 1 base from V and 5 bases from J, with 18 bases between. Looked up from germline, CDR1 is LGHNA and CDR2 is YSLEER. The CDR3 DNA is TGCGCCAGCAGCCAAGGGTTAGGCAGGGAAGGTAACGAGCAGTACTTC. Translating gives CASSQGLGREGNEQYF.